One and the same sample provided the 20 T cell receptor beta chains below, sequenced in a study of T cell responses to AZD1222 COVID-19 vaccine. The assay was immunoSEQ multiplex PCR, and TCRdb's table has in-frame clones only and misses some. The sample has about 120,000 clones, 88% seen once. Sequencing used peripheral blood, obtained 28 days after the second AZD1222 dose. The source is an adult who received the AZD1222 COVID-19 vaccine.

This chain joins TRBV6-2 or TRBV6-3 and TRBJ2-4; 10 bases line up with TRBD1. CDR1 and CDR2 from the germline V gene are MNHEY and SVGEGT. The CDR3 loop spans 15 amino acids. Losses at the gene ends were 5 bases for V and 5 bases for J; bases not matched to a gene: 6. The CDR3 region has the DNA TGTGCCAGCAGTGACCCGACAGGGGGCCAAAACATTCAGTACTTC. Amino acids: CASSDPTGGQNIQYF.

This clone appeared a single time. At one of its ends the junction is not consistent with the germline gene, which may arise from a read error. The CDR3 sequence: CASSLALASSNTKYF. The CDR3, as DNA: TGTGCCAGCAGCTTAGCTTTGGCTAGCAGTAATACGAAGTATTTT. The chain uses TRBV7-2 and TRBJ2-3, with D perhaps TRBD2 (5 bases). The V gene's germline CDR1 is SGHTA and CDR2 FQGNSA. The CDR3 has 15 amino acids.

This clone appeared once. The chain employs TRBV24-1 and TRBJ1-2; perhaps TRBD1 as D (6 bases). The CDR3 extends over 12 amino acids. Deletions cut 4 bases from V and 8 bases from J, with 10 bases between. Germline CDR1 KGHDR, CDR2 SFDVKD. CDR3 sequence reads: CATSDGQTGYTF. The DNA for the CDR3 is TGTGCCACCAGTGACGGACAGACCGGCTACACCTTC.

The J gene is TRBJ2-3, the V gene TRBV9; D unclear. V gave up 0 bases and J gave up 0 bases, with 5 bases separating them. The CDR3 runs to 14 residues. Germline CDR1 is SGDLS and CDR2 is YYNGEE. For the CDR3, the DNA is TGTGCCAGCAGCGTAGATGGGAGCACAGATACGCAGTATTTT. The encoded protein is CASSVDGSTDTQYF.

This clone was recorded once. This chain uses TRBV9 with TRBJ1-4, with D hard to call. Trimming removed 2 bases at V and 7 bases at J, with 12 bases between. The CDR3 runs to 14 residues. Germline V CDR1 and CDR2: SGDLS, YYNGEE. CDR3 in DNA: TGTGCCAGCAGCGTTTCGCCCTCCGTTGAAAAACTGTTTTTT. This encodes CASSVSPSVEKLFF.

The V and J genes are TRBV5-1 and TRBJ2-4; TRBD1 matches at 8 bases. With 0 bases clipped from V and 6 bases from J, the junction kept 5 bases outside the gene matches. Germline V gene lookup returns CDR1 SGHRS and CDR2 YFSETQ. The CDR3 is made up of 15 amino acids. The CDR3 region has the DNA TGCGCCAGCAGCTTGGGCGGACAGGGTGGAAACATTCAGTACTTC. Protein: CASSLGGQGGNIQYF.

V is TRBV10-1 and J is TRBJ1-2, with TRBD1 as a possible D gene (5 bases). The V gene lost 10 bases and the J gene lost 5 bases, with 23 bases spanning the gap. Germline CDR1 is WNHNN and CDR2 is SYGVQD (reference sequence). CDR3 size: 15 residues. CDR3 protein: CATSFGASVLYGYTF. CDR3 nucleotides: TGCGCCACCTCCTTTGGGGCTTCGGTTTTATATGGCTACACCTTC.

The J gene is TRBJ1-5, the V gene TRBV7-2, with D maybe TRBD1 (5 bases). Trimming shortened V by 1 base and J by 3 bases, and 10 bases separated the two germline ends. Germline V gene sequence: CDR1 SGHTA, CDR2 FQGNSA. The CDR3 loop spans 15 amino acids. In DNA form, the CDR3 reads TGTGCCAGCAGCTTAGAAGGGACCTTCAATCAGCCCCAGCATTTT. It yields the protein CASSLEGTFNQPQHF.

V is TRBV3-1 (or the pseudogene TRBV3-2) and J is TRBJ2-7; no firm D call. Trimming shortened V by 1 base and J by 3 bases, and 10 bases separated the two germline ends. The CDR3 extends over 14 amino acids. Germline lookup yields CDR1 LGHDT and CDR2 YNNKEL (reference sequence). In nucleotides, the CDR3 is TGTGCCAGCAGCCAAGCGCCCAGAAACTACGAGCAGTACTTC. This codes for CASSQAPRNYEQYF.

This clone appeared a few times. The CDR3 region is CSEAGPLAEAQYF. CDR3 bases: TGCAGCGAAGCGGGGCCCCTAGCTGAGGCCCAGTACTTC. The chain employs TRBV29-1 and TRBJ2-5; 7 nucleotides agree with TRBD2. The CDR3 spans 13 residues. CDR1 is SQVTM and CDR2 is ANQGSEA in the germline V gene. Unmatched junction bases numbered 14, after V lost 7 bases and J lost 9 bases.

The V and J genes are TRBV12-3 or TRBV12-4 and TRBJ1-3; the D is unclear. This CDR3 has 12 amino acids. With 2 bases removed from V and 1 base from J, the gap between germline ends came to 0 bases. The CDR3 DNA follows: TGTGCCAGCAGTTTATCTGGAAACACCATATATTTT. It translates to CASSLSGNTIYF.

This chain uses TRBV6-2 or TRBV6-3 with TRBJ1-5; a weak D match, TRBD1 (5 bases). Germline assignment: CDR1 MNHEY and CDR2 SVGEGT. V was pared by 5 bases and J by 3 bases, with 11 bases between. The CDR3 contains 14 residues. The CDR3 protein is CASSTGPYNQPQHF. Here the CDR3 DNA reads TGTGCCAGCAGTACGGGACCGTACAATCAGCCCCAGCATTTT.

This chain uses TRBV9 with TRBJ1-1, with D tentatively TRBD1 (5 bases). In germline, CDR1 is SGDLS, CDR2 YYNGEE. Trimming removed 3 bases at V and 4 bases at J, with 19 bases between. CDR3 size: 16 residues. CDR3 bases: TGTGCCAGCAGCGCGAGGGGCGGCCAGGGTAGCACTGAAGCTTTCTTT. It specifies CASSARGGQGSTEAFF.

This chain uses TRBV28 with TRBJ1-6; tentatively, D is TRBD1 (5 bases). CDR1 and CDR2 from the germline V gene are MDHEN and SYDVKM. This CDR3 is 15 amino acids long. Trimming took off 4 bases at V and 9 bases at J, with 16 bases between the two ends. CDR3 sequence (DNA): TGTGCCAGCAGTTCTCGGGTAGGGGTTTCTTCACCCCTCCACTTT. The encoded protein is CASSSRVGVSSPLHF. The full variable domain, rest sourced from reference TRBV28 and TRBJ1-6, is DVKVTQSSRYLVKRTGEKVFLECVQDMDHENMFWYRQDPGLGLRLIYFSYDVKMKEKGDIPEGYSVSREKKERFSLILESASTNQTSMYLCASSSRVGVSSPLHFGNGTRLTVT.

V usage is TRBV5-1 and J usage is TRBJ2-5; perhaps TRBD2 as D (7 bases). Between the trimmed V and J ends, which lost 3 bases and 4 bases, there was a span of 10 bases. Germline V gives CDR1 SGHRS, CDR2 YFSETQ. The length of the CDR3 is 13 residues. The DNA for the CDR3 is TGCGCCAGCAGCTCGGGGGGCGCAGAGACCCAGTACTTC. Translated, it gives CASSSGGAETQYF.

The rearrangement links TRBV7-2 to TRBJ1-5; tentatively, D is TRBD1 (6 bases). The CDR3 is 16 residues long. CDR1 and CDR2 from the germline V gene are SGHTA and FQGNSA. The V gene lost 1 base and the J gene lost 0 bases, with 10 bases spanning the gap. In DNA, the CDR3 is TGTGCCAGCAGCTTAGGACAGGCCTATAGCAATCAGCCCCAGCATTTT. It is translated as CASSLGQAYSNQPQHF.

The V and J genes are TRBV3-1 (or the pseudogene TRBV3-2) and TRBJ2-1, with 14 nucleotides matching TRBD2. The CDR3 contains 16 residues. V was pared by 10 bases and J by 9 bases, with 14 bases of the junction left unmatched. The germline CDR1 and CDR2 sequences are LGHDT and YNNKEL (reference sequence). CDR3 loop: CATSGTSGRSFPEQFF. The DNA of the CDR3 is TGTGCCACATCCGGGACTAGCGGGAGATCGTTCCCTGAGCAGTTCTTC.

The chain couples TRBV11-3 to TRBJ2-1, with TRBD1 identical over 7 bases. The CDR3 sequence is 16 residues long. V was pared by 5 bases and J by 6 bases, with 13 bases of the junction left unmatched. CDR1 and CDR2 (germline): SGHNT, YENEEA. The CDR3 DNA is TGTGCCAGCAGCCGGACAAAGGGGGCTAGAGGCAATGAGCAGTTCTTC. It translates to CASSRTKGARGNEQFF.

The chain is built from TRBV27 and TRBJ1-1; tentatively, D is TRBD1 (5 bases). Per germline, CDR1 MNHEY and CDR2 SMNVEV (reference sequence). Between the trimmed V and J ends, which lost 8 bases and 10 bases, there was a span of 17 bases. This CDR3 is 12 amino acids long. The CDR3, as DNA: TGTGCCAGCGTTGGGGACCAACCTAGAGCTTTCTTT. This codes for CASVGDQPRAFF.

This clone has only one observation. The chain employs TRBV7-9 and TRBJ2-3; TRBD1 agrees at 8 bases. CDR1 and CDR2 (germline): SEHNR, FQNEAQ (reference sequence). J was trimmed by 4 bases and V by 2 bases; bases with no gene match: 5. This CDR3 spans 15 amino acids. CDR3 loop: CASSLQGAFADTQYF. The DNA of the CDR3 is TGTGCCAGCAGCTTACAGGGGGCTTTTGCAGATACGCAGTATTTT.